Sequencing of this T cell receptor beta chain was carried out in a study of blood T cell repertoires in COVID-19. Study as a whole: T cells, B-cell-depleted T cells, or PBMCs provided the cDNA or gDNA that served as material.

Data came from immunoSEQ multiplex PCR; TCRdb stores just in-frame clones and leaves some out. The sample has some 110,000 clones, 80% to 85% seen once; the top ten hold 7% to 9%. The specimen sequenced was peripheral blood. The clonotype originates from a man in his 70s with acute or convalescent COVID-19.

CDR3 nucleotides: TGTGCCAGCAGCGGACAGGGACAAAACTATGGCTACACCTTC. Translation: CASSGQGQNYGYTF. The rearrangement uses TRBV9 and TRBJ1-2, with TRBD1 matching over 7 bases. V shed 3 bases and J 2 bases; nucleotides not matched to a gene: 4. Germline lookup yields CDR1 SGDLS and CDR2 YYNGEE. The CDR3 length is 14 residues.